These 23 T cell receptor beta chains were sequenced from one sample in a study of T-cell reconstitution after alpha-beta-depleted transplantation in children. Construction of the TCRbeta library involved unique molecular identifiers. TCRdb reprocessed the PCR reads with MiXCR, giving one entry per CDR3 protein. The top ten hold 10% of the sample, which has 250,000 to 300,000 distinct CDR3 sequences, almost 10% seen once. Sample: PBMCs from the stem cell graft donor, taken from the stem cell graft. Receptors were obtained from a human donor who donated a stem cell graft to a child with SCID.

The J gene is TRBJ1-5, the V gene TRBV5-1, with D unresolved. From germline, CDR1 is SGHRS and CDR2 YFSETQ. Between the trimmed V and J ends, which lost 3 bases and 6 bases, there was a span of 10 bases. This CDR3 contains 13 residues. CDR3 bases: TGCGCCAGCAGCTCAACCCCGGGTCAGCCCCAGCATTTT. Its protein is CASSSTPGQPQHF.

This clonotype was counted a few times. The rearrangement uses TRBV7-2 and TRBJ2-2; a weak D match, TRBD1 (5 bases). The CDR3 is made up of 15 amino acids. The V end lost 5 bases, the J end lost 2 bases, and 12 bases lay between the germline ends. Germline values: CDR1 SGHTA, CDR2 FQGNSA. CDR3 DNA: TGTGCCAGCAGCCCCCGGACACTCAACACCGGGGAGCTGTTTTTT. This codes for CASSPRTLNTGELFF.

This clonotype occurred many times. The rearrangement links TRBV27 to TRBJ1-1, with D perhaps matching TRBD1 (6 bases). V was cut by 6 bases and J by 2 bases, with 16 bases left in between. The CDR3 has 15 amino acids. Germline V gene lookup returns CDR1 MNHEY and CDR2 SMNVEV (reference sequence). CDR3 bases: TGTGCCAGCAGGGGTGGGGGGGCAAGTAACACTGAAGCTTTCTTT. Its protein product is CASRGGGASNTEAFF.

V usage is TRBV5-6 and J usage is TRBJ2-1, with 7 nucleotides matching TRBD1. The trim removed 4 bases at V and 8 bases at J, leaving 9 bases unmatched. This CDR3 is built from 14 residues. Germline V gives CDR1 SGHDT, CDR2 YYEEEE. The CDR3, as DNA: TGTGCCAGCAGCGAGTACAGGGGTCTGGATGAGCAGTTCTTC. Amino acids: CASSEYRGLDEQFF.

This clonotype was counted only a few times. This sequence joins TRBV11-2 and TRBJ2-3, with 15 nucleotides matching TRBD2. CDR1 is SGHAT, CDR2 FQNNGV, per germline. The V and J ends lost 5 bases and 1 base, in that order; junction bases with no gene match: 4. This CDR3 is built from 17 residues. CDR3 loop: CASSRTSGGVGTDTQYF. The DNA for the CDR3 is TGTGCCAGCAGCAGGACTAGCGGGGGGGTCGGCACAGATACGCAGTATTTT.

This clonotype was picked up a small number of times. The chain uses TRBV25-1 and TRBJ2-2; TRBD2 agrees at 11 bases. V lost 3 bases to trimming and J lost 3 bases; unmatched junction nucleotides: 6. This CDR3 spans 17 amino acids. Germline V lookup: CDR1 MGHDK, CDR2 SYGVNS. The CDR3 DNA reads TGTGCCAGCAGTGACGTAGCGGGGGGGCCGTACACCGGGGAGCTGTTTTTT. The encoded protein is CASSDVAGGPYTGELFF.

The J gene is TRBJ2-1, the V gene TRBV7-2; 7 positions agree with TRBD2. J lost 4 bases, V lost 11 bases, and 8 bases had no gene match. The V gene's germline CDR1 is SGHTA and CDR2 FQGNSA. The CDR3 spans 13 residues. The CDR3 is CASWDYRYNEQFF. The CDR3 bases are TGTGCCTCATGGGACTACAGATACAATGAGCAGTTCTTC.

In its sample, this clonotype was seen a few times. V usage is TRBV19 and J usage is TRBJ2-1; D may match TRBD1 or TRBD2 (5 bases each). The length of the CDR3 is 13 residues. Between the trimmed V and J ends, which lost 7 bases and 6 bases, there was a span of 13 bases. Germline CDR1 and CDR2: LNHDA and SQIVND (reference sequence). CDR3 DNA sequence: TGTGCCAGTACTGCCGGGGCCCCCAATGAGCAGTTCTTC. This sequence encodes CASTAGAPNEQFF.

This clonotype was detected many times. The rearrangement uses TRBV2 and TRBJ1-5, with D tentatively TRBD1 (5 bases). V was pared by 3 bases and J by 4 bases, with 7 bases between. Germline V gene data show CDR1 as SNHLY and CDR2 as FYNNEI. The CDR3 contains 13 residues. In nucleotides, the CDR3 is TGTGCCAGCAGTGAGGGACCAAATCAGCCCCAGCATTTT. Translated: CASSEGPNQPQHF.

The chain carries TRBV5-1 and TRBJ2-1, with 12 nucleotides matching TRBD1. The germline V gene encodes CDR1 SGHRS and CDR2 YFSETQ. The CDR3 loop spans 15 amino acids. V was pared by 3 bases and J by 7 bases, with 5 bases of the junction left unmatched. CDR3 sequence reads: CASSWGQGAGNEQFF. The CDR3 bases are TGCGCCAGCAGCTGGGGACAGGGGGCTGGGAATGAGCAGTTCTTC.

The sample holds a few counts of this clonotype. V gene TRBV7-9 combines with J gene TRBJ1-2; D unresolved. Deletions cut 4 bases from V and 0 bases from J, with 15 bases between. Germline V gene sequence: CDR1 SEHNR, CDR2 FQNEAQ (reference sequence). The CDR3 contains 16 residues. The CDR3 region is CASSSFSALANYGYTF. The CDR3 DNA sequence: TGTGCCAGCAGCTCCTTTTCGGCCCTTGCTAACTATGGCTACACCTTC.

In its sample, this clonotype was seen a few times. This chain links TRBV20-1 with TRBJ2-7, with a weak D call TRBD2 (5 bases). This CDR3 contains 15 residues. V gave up 0 bases and J gave up 2 bases, with 14 bases separating them. Germline V CDR1 and CDR2: DFQATT, SNEGSKA (reference sequence). The CDR3 sequence is CSARDPGLGTYEQYF. The CDR3 region has the DNA TGCAGTGCTAGAGATCCGGGGTTAGGGACCTACGAGCAGTACTTC.

The genes are TRBV7-2 and TRBJ1-3; D unresolved. V was trimmed by 1 base and J by 8 bases, leaving 12 bases between them. CDR3 size: 14 residues. The V gene's germline CDR1 is SGHTA and CDR2 FQGNSA. CDR3 residues: CASSLGVIRDTIYF. CDR3 DNA: TGTGCCAGCAGCTTAGGGGTGATTAGGGACACCATATATTTT.

CDR3: CASSERGGRGRTDTQYF. In DNA form, the CDR3 reads TGTGCCAGCAGTGAAAGAGGGGGGAGGGGAAGGACAGATACGCAGTATTTT. This chain connects TRBV2 to TRBJ2-3; maybe TRBD2 (7 bases). Trimming stripped 2 bases from V and 3 bases from J, with 18 bases between. This CDR3 is built from 17 residues. CDR1 and CDR2 (germline): SNHLY, FYNNEI. Full variable domain (rest looked up from reference TRBV2 and TRBJ2-3): EPEVTQTPSHQVTQMGQEVILRCVPISNHLYFYWYRQILGQKVEFLVSFYNNEISEKSEIFDDQFSVERPDGSNFTLKIRSTKLEDSAMYFCASSERGGRGRTDTQYFGPGTRLTVL.

This clonotype has only a few counts. A clone one base away is much larger, so this may be a read error. This rearrangement joins TRBV5-6 to TRBJ2-5; D gene unclear. Deletions cut 5 bases from V and 5 bases from J, with 7 bases between. The CDR3 is made up of 11 amino acids. Germline-derived CDR1 and CDR2 are SGHDT and YYEEEE. The CDR3 bases are TGTGCCAGCAGGGACGGGGAGACCCAGTACTTC. It is translated as CASRDGETQYF.

The CDR3 here is CASSLQMYQETQYF. The CDR3, as DNA: TGTGCCAGCAGCTTACAAATGTACCAAGAGACCCAGTACTTC. The rearrangement links TRBV7-9 to TRBJ2-5; no definite D call. The length of the CDR3 is 14 residues. V lost 2 bases, J lost 0 bases, and 7 bases lay in between. Germline V CDR1 and CDR2: SEHNR, FQNEAQ (reference sequence).

This clonotype was counted a few times. The chain has TRBV4-1 and TRBJ2-2, with 8 bases identical to TRBD1. The ends lost 0 bases at V and 2 bases at J; junction bases unmatched: 14. The CDR3 spans 20 residues. CDR1 MGHRA and CDR2 YSYEKL come from the germline V gene. CDR3: CASSQDFGRQGAQNTGELFF. Written as DNA, the CDR3 is TGCGCCAGCAGCCAAGATTTCGGTCGTCAGGGGGCGCAAAACACCGGGGAGCTGTTTTTT.

This clonotype showed up many times. The J gene is TRBJ2-6, the V gene TRBV12-3 or TRBV12-4; D remains ambiguous. There are 16 residues in the CDR3. V dropped 4 bases and J dropped 0 bases, with 10 bases sitting between them. DNA of the CDR3: TGTGCCAGCAGTTCGGGTCTGCTCTCTGGGGCCAACGTCCTGACTTTC. Translating gives CASSSGLLSGANVLTF.

This clonotype was found many times. This rearrangement joins TRBV6-5 to TRBJ2-2; 9 bases align to TRBD1. This CDR3 is 16 amino acids long. In germline, CDR1 is MNHEY, CDR2 SVGAGI. V shed 0 bases and J 6 bases; nucleotides not matched to a gene: 5. The CDR3, as DNA: TGTGCCAGCAGTTACTCGGGGACAGGGAGGGCCGGGGAGCTGTTTTTT. Amino acid sequence: CASSYSGTGRAGELFF.

This chain joins TRBV12-3 or TRBV12-4 and TRBJ2-3; 15 nucleotides align to TRBD2. V dropped 3 bases and J dropped 1; count of bases not matched to a gene: 8. The CDR3 contains 19 residues. In nucleotides, the CDR3 is TGTGCCAGCAGTTTCTGGACTAGCGGGGGGGGCGTCGGCACAGATACGCAGTATTTT. The encoded protein is CASSFWTSGGGVGTDTQYF.

This clonotype was seen a handful of times. This chain links TRBV9 with TRBJ2-5; TRBD2 matches 9 bases. The CDR3 sequence is 16 residues long. CDR1 and CDR2 from the germline V gene are SGDLS and YYNGEE. Germline trimming cut 4 bases from V and 5 bases from J; bases unmatched to any gene: 12. In DNA form, the CDR3 reads TGTGCCAGCAGCTCAAAGGGACTAGCTATTGGGGAGACCCAGTACTTC. Translation gives CASSSKGLAIGETQYF.

This clonotype was seen at least ten times. The V and J genes are TRBV12-3 or TRBV12-4 and TRBJ2-5; the D is unclear. V was cut by 2 bases and J by 2 bases, with 9 bases left in between. The CDR3 runs 14 residues. CDR3 DNA sequence: TGTGCCAGCAGTTTATTGGGGAAACAAGAGACCCAGTACTTC. Protein product: CASSLLGKQETQYF.

This clonotype was observed a few times. V is TRBV18 and J is TRBJ2-1, with a weak D call TRBD2 (6 bases). Trimming stripped 3 bases from V and 9 bases from J, with 12 bases between. The germline CDR1 and CDR2 sequences are KGHSH and LQKENI. The CDR3 extends over 13 amino acids. The CDR3, as DNA: TGTGCCAGCTCACCGGGACTCCGCGCTGAGCAGTTCTTC. Its protein product is CASSPGLRAEQFF.